This TCR beta chain was identified during a study of blood T cell repertoires in COVID-19 (dated by TCRdb to the early 2020s). As for the study more broadly: The collaborator samples originated in the United States, Italy and Spain and spanned the acute and convalescent phases of COVID-19. The repertoires were made available in a free public database intended to serve as a resource for research on the immune response to SARS-CoV-2. The samples were drawn from the first 160 participants of the ongoing ImmuneRACE study and from about 1,200 subjects provided by 6 global collaborators. Subjects who had been exposed to COVID-19, were actively infected with it, or had recovered from it provided the deeply sampled blood TCRbeta repertoires that made up the dataset. The sample metadata nearly always contained a de-identified subject ID, COVID-19 status, age in years and sex. The material from the prospective study consisted of cDNA or gDNA derived from T cells, B-cell-depleted T cells, or PBMCs. Where available, HLA class I and class II types were obtained from metadata supplied by the sample provider rather than from assay-based typing.

Study-wide findings and limitations: Clinical and demographic metadata were provided uncurated, with the amount varying by source and participant.

Comment on this clone: Its antigen remains undetermined. No base quality values were provided; no much bigger clone lies one nucleotide off.

Whole blood was collected in K2EDTA tubes by collaborating institutions according to the institutions' own protocols. For TCRbeta analysis, collaborators shipped samples in one of three forms: frozen whole blood, isolated PBMCs, or DNA extracted from either of those sample types. The V end loses 4 bases and the J end loses 4 bases, and a stretch of 20 bases separates them. The germline V gene encodes CDR1 SNHLY and CDR2 FYNNEI. Measured from the cysteine to the phenylalanine, the CDR3 is 16 residues long. The read is trimmed to its CDR3 DNA, 48 bases read in frame from base 1. TCRbeta CDR3 regions were amplified from genomic DNA using the immunoSEQ Assay, a bias-controlled multiplex PCR. Under the source paper's analysis protocol: The number of nucleated cells in each sample was estimated by amplification of reference gene primers within the assay. To quantify the absolute abundance of each unique TCRbeta CDR3 rearrangement, sequence reads were collapsed and filtered. For each sample, productive Simpson clonality was calculated as the square root of Simpson's diversity index over productive rearrangements. Here the immuneACCESS table is served through TCRdb, limited to in-frame sequences with V and J called. Missing clones are a known gap in these copies; in checked studies unresolved V genes cover under half, and the rest lacks a known reason. V, J and clone size are those of that table, while D and trimming were read from the DNA. The table for this sample lists about 210,000 clones; about 80% of them were counted only once. Around 2.5% of the sample is taken by the ten largest.

The rearranged chain carries TRBV2 and TRBJ2-7; 6 matching bases give a weak D call of TRBD1. This receptor was obtained from a woman in her 40s with active or convalescent COVID-19. Material: peripheral blood. The CDR3 reads CASSGKVQGSPYEQYF. The bases read TGTGCCAGCAGTGGGAAGGTCCAGGGGTCTCCGTACGAGCAGTACTTC.